A single sample is the source of the 30 T cell receptor beta chains below, sequenced in a study of control samples from healthy donors and cancer patients. Clones were read by immunoSEQ multiplex PCR, and TCRdb kept only the in-frame ones, dropping some. The repertoire consists of about 58,000 clones, with nearly 90% occurring once and the leading ten covering nearly 6%. The sequenced material came from PBMCs. These receptors originate from a man aged 55 to 70 with colorectal cancer.

DNA of the CDR3: TGTGCCAGCAGGCCTGACAGGGGGCTCTATGGCTACACCTTC. Protein sequence: CASRPDRGLYGYTF. This sequence joins TRBV6-5 and TRBJ1-2; 10 bases are shared with TRBD1. V shed 6 bases and J 4 bases; nucleotides not matched to a gene: 5. The CDR3 sequence is 14 residues long. From germline, CDR1 is MNHEY and CDR2 SVGAGI.

This rearrangement joins TRBV5-1 to TRBJ2-5; 8 bases match TRBD1. The CDR3 is 14 residues long. In germline, CDR1 is SGHRS, CDR2 YFSETQ. Trimming removed 7 bases from V and 1 base from J; junction bases left unmatched: 6. The CDR3 here is CASGPGQGQETQYF. The CDR3 region has the DNA TGCGCCAGCGGCCCAGGACAGGGCCAAGAGACCCAGTACTTC.

The chain carries TRBV6-1 and TRBJ1-3; tentative D call: TRBD1 (6 bases). This CDR3 is 18 amino acids long. V lost 4 bases and J lost 1, with 20 bases in between. Germline-derived CDR1 and CDR2 are MNHNS and SASEGT. In DNA form, the CDR3 reads TGTGCCAGCAGTGGCAGGACAGAGGGGGGGAAATCTGGAAACACCATATATTTT. It yields the protein CASSGRTEGGKSGNTIYF.

This chain links TRBV7-8 with TRBJ2-2; a possible D gene is TRBD2 (5 bases). This CDR3 has 15 residues. V was clipped by 1 base and J by 2 bases, with 8 bases between them. Per germline, CDR1 SGHVS and CDR2 FQNEAQ. The CDR3, as DNA: TGTGCCAGCAGCTTAGTTCGGACTAACACCGGGGAGCTGTTTTTT. This encodes CASSLVRTNTGELFF.

The gene calls are TRBV7-8 and TRBJ1-5, with a possible D match to TRBD1 (5 bases). The V gene lost 1 base and the J gene lost 0 bases, with 10 bases spanning the gap. From germline, CDR1 is SGHVS and CDR2 FQNEAQ. The CDR3 length is 16 residues. The DNA for the CDR3 is TGTGCCAGCAGCTTAGGCACAGGACATAGCAATCAGCCCCAGCATTTT. Its translation is CASSLGTGHSNQPQHF.

The rearrangement joins TRBV30 to TRBJ1-1; 7 nucleotides match TRBD1. This CDR3 has 14 residues. Trimming cost V 2 bases and J 4 bases; bases outside gene matches: 7. Germline V CDR1 and CDR2: GTSNPN, SVGIG (reference sequence). CDR3: CAWSKYRGVTEAFF. Here the CDR3 DNA reads TGTGCCTGGAGTAAATACAGGGGAGTCACTGAAGCTTTCTTT.

The rearrangement uses TRBV3-1 (or the pseudogene TRBV3-2) and TRBJ2-3; 13 positions agree with TRBD2. Germline V gene lookup returns CDR1 LGHDT and CDR2 YNNKEL (reference sequence). V trimming: 5 bases; J trimming: 5 bases; junction bases outside the gene matches: 7. The CDR3 loop spans 16 amino acids. The DNA of the CDR3 is TGTGCCAGCAGCTCTACTAGCGGGGGGGCAATAGATACGCAGTATTTT. It codes for CASSSTSGGAIDTQYF.

This chain links TRBV18 with TRBJ1-1; D gene uncertain. CDR1 is KGHSH and CDR2 is LQKENI in the germline V gene. There are 12 residues in the CDR3. V lost 4 bases and J lost 1, with 4 bases in between. DNA of the CDR3: TGTGCCAGCTCACAGGGGAACACTGAAGCTTTCTTT. It translates to CASSQGNTEAFF.

The V and J genes are TRBV4-1 and TRBJ2-2, with D unresolved. CDR1 and CDR2 from the germline V gene are MGHRA and YSYEKL. The CDR3 has 13 residues. V gave up 5 bases and J gave up 6 bases, with 10 bases separating them. In DNA, the CDR3 is TGCGCCAGCAGCACAACGGCCGCCGGGGAGCTGTTTTTT. Protein: CASSTTAAGELFF.

The table lists this clone with a count of one. The rearrangement joins TRBV9 to TRBJ2-5, with D maybe TRBD1 (8 bases). The CDR3 runs 15 residues. The V gene's germline CDR1 is SGDLS and CDR2 YYNGEE. The ends were cut back, 3 bases at V and 2 bases at J, with 14 bases in the middle. The CDR3 nucleotides are TGTGCCAGCAGCGCCCCACAGGGGGGGCAAGAGACCCAGTACTTC. Protein sequence: CASSAPQGGQETQYF.

This clone was picked up one time. The rearrangement uses TRBV7-9 and TRBJ1-2; possible D gene TRBD1, 6 bases. The CDR3 has 14 amino acids. The V gene lost 3 bases and the J gene lost 2 bases, with 10 bases spanning the gap. Germline CDR1 and CDR2: SEHNR and FQNEAQ (reference sequence). The CDR3 region has the DNA TGTGCCAGCAGCTTGTGGACAGCGAACTATGGCTACACCTTC. Its translation is CASSLWTANYGYTF.

In this sample, this clone turned up once. The chain uses TRBV7-7 and TRBJ2-5; D might be TRBD1 (6 bases). V was trimmed by 2 bases and J by 7 bases, leaving 11 bases between them. Germline loops: CDR1 SSHAT, CDR2 FNYEAQ (reference sequence). The length of the CDR3 is 13 residues. CDR3 amino acids: CASSLTGLGTQYF. For the CDR3, the DNA is TGTGCCAGCAGCTTAACAGGGCTTGGGACCCAGTACTTC.

J is TRBJ1-5 and V is TRBV28, with D uncertain. The CDR3 contains 13 residues. Germline V CDR1 and CDR2: MDHEN, SYDVKM. V shed 6 bases and J shed 4 bases, with 10 bases lying between them. The CDR3, as DNA: TGTGCCAGCAGGGACCTCGGGAATCAGCCCCAGCATTTT. Protein product: CASRDLGNQPQHF. The whole variable domain, filled in from reference TRBV28 and TRBJ1-5, reads DVKVTQSSRYLVKRTGEKVFLECVQDMDHENMFWYRQDPGLGLRLIYFSYDVKMKEKGDIPEGYSVSREKKERFSLILESASTNQTSMYLCASRDLGNQPQHFGDGTRLSIL.

The V call is TRBV2, the J call TRBJ1-4; perhaps TRBD1 as D (5 bases). This CDR3 contains 14 residues. With 8 bases removed from V and 4 bases from J, the gap between germline ends came to 14 bases. CDR1 SNHLY and CDR2 FYNNEI come from the germline V gene. CDR3 nucleotide sequence: TGTGCCAGCGGGAGGGACGGCAATAATGAAAAACTGTTTTTT. It encodes CASGRDGNNEKLFF.

This sequence joins TRBV12-5 and TRBJ2-7; D is uncertain. The ends were cut back, 1 base at V and 4 bases at J, with 5 bases in the middle. This CDR3 has 12 amino acids. Germline V gene lookup returns CDR1 LGHNT and CDR2 FRNRAP. Here the CDR3 reads CASGLARYEQYF. The CDR3 region has the DNA TGTGCTAGTGGTTTGGCTCGATACGAGCAGTACTTC.

The V call is TRBV5-1, the J call TRBJ1-1, with 8 bases matching TRBD1. Losses at the gene ends were 4 bases for V and 1 base for J; bases not matched to a gene: 3. The germline V gene has CDR1 SGHRS and CDR2 YFSETQ. CDR3 size: 14 residues. This CDR3 reads CASSPTGGNTEAFF. DNA for the CDR3: TGCGCCAGCAGCCCCACAGGGGGGAACACTGAAGCTTTCTTT.

The chain's CDR3 is CASSPQGNYGYTF. DNA of the CDR3: TGTGCCAGCAGCCCACAGGGGAACTATGGCTACACCTTC. The chain has TRBV7-2 and TRBJ1-2, with 7 bases aligning to TRBD1. The germline CDR1 and CDR2 sequences are SGHTA and FQGNSA. Trimming cost V 5 bases and J 2 bases; bases outside gene matches: 2. The CDR3 covers 13 residues.

The chain joins TRBV19 to TRBJ1-1; tentative D call: TRBD1 (6 bases). Trimming took 5 bases from V and 6 from J, leaving 13 bases between them. This CDR3 is 13 amino acids long. From germline, CDR1 is LNHDA and CDR2 SQIVND (reference sequence). The CDR3: CASSFQQGAEAFF. The CDR3 DNA sequence: TGTGCCAGTAGTTTCCAACAGGGCGCTGAAGCTTTCTTT.

This chain links TRBV19 with TRBJ2-7, with a weak D call TRBD1 (5 bases). The CDR3 runs to 14 residues. The ends were cut back, 4 bases at V and 0 bases at J, with 10 bases in the middle. Per germline, CDR1 LNHDA and CDR2 SQIVND (reference sequence). CDR3 residues: CASSTEDTSYEQYF. CDR3 sequence (DNA): TGTGCCAGTAGTACCGAGGACACCTCCTACGAGCAGTACTTC.

The V and J genes are TRBV5-1 and TRBJ2-7; maybe TRBD1 (6 bases). CDR3 length: 14 amino acids. The germline V gene has CDR1 SGHRS and CDR2 YFSETQ. V was trimmed by 3 bases and J by 2 bases, leaving 12 bases between them. The CDR3 loop reads CASSWGKGAYEQYF. DNA of the CDR3: TGCGCCAGCAGCTGGGGGAAGGGGGCCTACGAGCAGTACTTC.

The chain carries TRBV3-1 (or the pseudogene TRBV3-2) and TRBJ1-4; D gene unclear. There are 19 residues in the CDR3. Germline V gene lookup returns CDR1 LGHDT and CDR2 YNNKEL (reference sequence). V lost 0 bases and J lost 6, with 23 bases in between. This CDR3 reads CASSQDGGEGSREDEKLFF. In DNA, the CDR3 is TGTGCCAGCAGCCAAGATGGTGGGGAAGGGTCCCGGGAAGATGAAAAACTGTTTTTT.

The gene calls are TRBV3-1 (or the pseudogene TRBV3-2) and TRBJ1-5, with D perhaps TRBD1 (5 bases). The germline CDR1 and CDR2 sequences are LGHDT and YNNKEL (reference sequence). The V end lost 3 bases, the J end lost 5 bases, and 8 bases lay between the germline ends. The CDR3 length is 13 residues. CDR3 coding DNA: TGTGCCAGCAGCCAGGGACGGGATCAGCCCCAGCATTTT. Its translation is CASSQGRDQPQHF.

V gene TRBV3-1 (or the pseudogene TRBV3-2) combines with J gene TRBJ2-1; D remains ambiguous. V lost 0 bases to trimming and J lost 10 bases, with 13 bases between them. CDR1 and CDR2 (germline): LGHDT, YNNKEL (reference sequence). There are 14 residues in the CDR3. The CDR3 nucleotides read TGTGCCAGCAGCCAAGATCTTTCGGCTCTCGAGCAGTTCTTC. This translates into CASSQDLSALEQFF.

This rearrangement joins TRBV3-1 (or the pseudogene TRBV3-2) to TRBJ1-2; D is unresolved. Trimming left V 3 bases short and J 2 bases short, with 10 bases between. CDR1 and CDR2 (germline): LGHDT, YNNKEL (reference sequence). This CDR3 region has 14 residues. DNA of the CDR3: TGTGCCAGCAGCCAGGGTCAATTGAACTATGGCTACACCTTC. Amino acids: CASSQGQLNYGYTF.

This clone was recorded once. The chain uses TRBV5-4 and TRBJ2-5; TRBD1 or TRBD2 may be the D gene (5 bases each). Germline V CDR1 and CDR2: SGHNT, YYREEE (reference sequence). This CDR3 contains 14 residues. V lost 4 bases and J lost 6, with 16 bases in between. CDR3 in amino acids: CASSLTEGLKTQYF. The CDR3 region has the DNA TGTGCCAGCAGCCTTACCGAGGGGTTGAAGACCCAGTACTTC.

The J gene is TRBJ2-3, the V gene TRBV4-2, with 10 bases lining up with TRBD2. Germline assignment: CDR1 LGHNA and CDR2 YNFKEQ. There are 16 residues in the CDR3. J gave up 4 bases and V 6 bases, and 10 bases lay outside the gene matches. CDR3 bases: TGTGCCAGCAGAGAAGCGGGGGGGCCAGGTCCAGATACGCAGTATTTT. Encoded protein: CASREAGGPGPDTQYF.

The J gene is TRBJ1-1, the V gene TRBV4-3; tentatively, D is TRBD1 (5 bases). V dropped 0 bases and J dropped 3 bases, with 17 bases sitting between them. The CDR3 is 17 residues long. Germline CDR1 is LGHNA and CDR2 is YSLEER. DNA for the CDR3: TGCGCCAGCAGCCAAGAGTGGGGGGTCGGCTTCGACACTGAAGCTTTCTTT. Protein sequence: CASSQEWGVGFDTEAFF.

This clone was seen just once. V and J are TRBV7-2 and TRBJ2-2; 7 nucleotides agree with TRBD1. This CDR3 is built from 14 residues. V was pared by 5 bases and J by 5 bases, with 5 bases of the junction left unmatched. Germline lookup yields CDR1 SGHTA and CDR2 FQGNSA. The chain's CDR3 is CASSESGGTGELFF. CDR3 nucleotide sequence: TGTGCCAGCAGCGAATCAGGGGGTACCGGGGAGCTGTTTTTT.

The rearrangement links TRBV7-3 to TRBJ2-5, with a tentative D call TRBD2 (6 bases). CDR1 is SGHTA, CDR2 FQGTGA, per germline. The ends were cut back, 0 bases at V and 2 bases at J, with 13 bases in the middle. There are 16 residues in the CDR3. CDR3 sequence: CASSLTAWRGQETQYF. In nucleotides, the CDR3 is TGTGCCAGCAGCTTAACTGCGTGGCGGGGACAAGAGACCCAGTACTTC.

The CDR3 region is CASSSGTALYGYTF. Here the CDR3 DNA reads TGTGCCAGCAGCTCCGGGACAGCACTCTATGGCTACACCTTC. This chain connects TRBV11-3 to TRBJ1-2; 7 bases match TRBD1. This CDR3 spans 14 amino acids. Germline CDR1 reads SGHNT; CDR2 reads YENEEA. V shed 4 bases and J 4 bases; nucleotides not matched to a gene: 6.